This record looks at one T cell receptor beta chain sequence and its context. Its antigen remains unidentified. The V gene end was trimmed by 5 bases and the J gene end by 0 bases; junction bases not matched to a gene: 7. Per the germline V gene, CDR1 is SGHTA and CDR2 is FQGNSA. The CDR3 is 16 amino acids. The data were obtained in a study of shared clonotypes between healthy human individuals. The study's findings and limits: Generally, naive subsets came out with larger estimated richness than memory subsets.

Genomic DNA of each subset was evenly split across several immunoSEQ plates. Sequencing was performed with immunoSEQ multiplex PCR; in TCRdb, only in-frame clones are kept and a portion is missing. The data contain some 1 million clones, roughly 80% of them singletons. This clonotype was obtained from a man aged 18 to 30 in good health. The chain uses TRBV7-2 and TRBJ2-1; TRBD2 matches at 7 bases. The sample taken for sequencing was memory CD4+ T cells sorted from blood. The subset: CD45RA-negative fraction. CDR3 in DNA: TGTGCCAGCAGCCGGAGCGGGGTGCTCTCCTACAATGAGCAGTTCTTC. Protein sequence: CASSRSGVLSYNEQFF.